Listed below are T cell receptor beta chains from one sample, sequenced in a study of T cells in Graves' hyperthyroidism and ophthalmopathy. TCRdb re-derived calls from the multiplex PCR reads in MiXCR, one entry per CDR3 protein. The sample records over 400,000 distinct CDR3 sequences, 20% to 25% being singletons. The sample consisted of blood. These receptor sequences come from a woman in her sixties or seventies with Graves' ophthalmopathy. CDR3s include the opening cysteine and the closing phenylalanine or tryptophan. The D gene is left open where the match is weak. Some rows have no size entry. The others give once, few or many, or a class for an expanded clone.

clone_size,d_call,j_call,v_call,cdr3_aa,cdr3_nt
.,TRBD2,TRBJ2-1,TRBV30,CAWTSGRTNEQFF,TGTGCCTGGACGAGCGGGAGAACCAATGAGCAGTTCTTC
many,.,TRBJ2-5,TRBV6-1,CASKRDEGTQYF,TGTGCCAGCAAACGGGACGAGGGGACCCAGTACTTC
few,TRBD2,TRBJ2-3,TRBV30,CAWSVLVAGASTQYF,TGTGCCTGGAGTGTGTTGGTAGCGGGAGCAAGTACGCAGTATTTT
few,.,TRBJ2-3,TRBV3-1,CASSPLALPLGTDTQYF,TGTGCCAGCAGCCCTTTGGCCCTTCCCTTGGGCACAGATACGCAGTATTTT
few,.,TRBJ2-3,TRBV29-1,CSVEMTESTDTQYF,TGCAGCGTTGAAATGACAGAAAGCACAGATACGCAGTATTTT
.,.,TRBJ2-5,TRBV2,CASTRVQETQYF,TGTGCCAGCACGAGGGTCCAAGAGACCCAGTACTTC
few,.,TRBJ2-5,TRBV6-1,CASSDGTLRTQYF,TGTGCCAGCAGCGATGGGACCCTGAGGACCCAGTACTTC
.,.,TRBJ2-7,TRBV6-5,CASSYSYGAYEQYF,TGTGCCAGCAGTTACTCGTACGGAGCCTACGAGCAGTACTTC
.,.,TRBJ2-1,TRBV25-1,CASRETGSNEQFF,TGTGCCAGCAGGGAGACAGGCTCAAATGAGCAGTTCTTC
.,.,TRBJ2-3,TRBV10-3,CAISGIFGDPDTQYF,TGTGCCATCAGTGGAATTTTTGGGGACCCAGATACGCAGTATTTT
few,.,TRBJ2-5,TRBV24-1,CATSVVRQETQYF,TGTGCCACCAGTGTAGTCAGGCAAGAGACCCAGTACTTC
.,TRBD1,TRBJ1-6,TRBV3-1,CASRQGAGSPLHF,TGTGCCAGCAGGCAGGGGGCAGGTTCACCCCTCCACTTT
.,TRBD1,TRBJ1-2,TRBV27,CANSFRQQGTYGYTF,TGTGCCAACAGTTTTCGACAACAGGGGACCTATGGCTACACCTTC
few,.,TRBJ2-7,TRBV10-3,CAIRAPSYEQYF,TGTGCCATCAGGGCCCCCTCCTACGAGCAGTACTTC
.,TRBD1,TRBJ1-5,TRBV12-3/TRBV12-4,CASRPGTGGQPQHF,TGTGCCAGCAGACCCGGGACAGGGGGTCAGCCCCAGCATTTT
.,.,TRBJ1-2,TRBV18,CASSPRGGRRDGYTF,TGTGCCAGCTCACCAAGAGGGGGTCGGAGGGATGGCTACACCTTC
many,.,TRBJ1-1,TRBV6-2/TRBV6-3,CASSHVLNTEAFF,TGTGCCAGCAGCCACGTCTTGAACACTGAAGCTTTCTTT
.,.,TRBJ2-7,TRBV20-1,CSPLLGDEQYF,TGCAGCCCTTTGCTGGGGGACGAGCAGTACTTC
many,.,TRBJ2-2,TRBV7-2,CASSFVGGELFF,TGTGCCAGCAGCTTCGTAGGTGGGGAGCTGTTTTTT
.,TRBD1,TRBJ1-2,TRBV5-1,CASSLGGQGQGYTF,TGCGCCAGCAGCTTAGGGGGACAGGGCCAAGGCTACACCTTC
few,.,TRBJ2-7,TRBV6-1,CASSSPGPAYEQYF,TGTGCCAGCAGTTCCCCGGGGCCAGCCTACGAGCAGTACTTC
few,TRBD1,TRBJ1-6,TRBV27,CASSLSPGQGSYNSPLHF,TGTGCCAGCAGTTTATCCCCGGGACAGGGTTCCTATAATTCACCCCTCCACTTT
few,TRBD1,TRBJ1-1,TRBV18,CASSPARQGDTEAFF,TGTGCCAGCTCACCCGCCCGACAGGGAGACACTGAAGCTTTCTTT
few,.,TRBJ1-5,TRBV19,CASNTAGYGNQPQHF,TGTGCCAGTAATACAGCAGGGTATGGCAATCAGCCCCAGCATTTT
.,.,TRBJ2-7,TRBV25-1,CATSAAPGLNEQYF,TGTGCCACCAGTGCAGCCCCTGGGTTGAACGAGCAGTACTTC
many,TRBD1,TRBJ2-1,TRBV24-1,CATSDSGQGREQFF,TGTGCCACCAGTGATTCAGGACAGGGACGAGAGCAGTTCTTC
few,.,TRBJ1-3,TRBV12-3/TRBV12-4,CASSLNTIYF,TGTGCCAGCAGTTTAAACACCATATATTTT
.,.,TRBJ1-1,TRBV20-1,CSARPGGLNTEAFF,TGCAGTGCTAGACCGGGGGGTTTGAACACTGAAGCTTTCTTT
.,TRBD1,TRBJ2-2,TRBV6-1,CASTNRGNTGELFF,TGTGCCAGCACAAACAGGGGGAACACCGGGGAGCTGTTTTTT
many,.,TRBJ2-7,TRBV12-3/TRBV12-4,CASSLRNRVGDEQYF,TGTGCCAGCAGTTTACGTAACAGGGTAGGTGACGAGCAGTACTTC
few,.,TRBJ2-7,TRBV5-1,CASSLSPRNYEQYF,TGCGCCAGCAGCTTGTCGCCCCGAAACTACGAGCAGTACTTC
.,TRBD1,TRBJ1-1,TRBV7-3,CASRQGTGDTEAFF,TGTGCCAGCAGACAAGGGACAGGGGACACTGAAGCTTTCTTT
few,TRBD2,TRBJ2-7,TRBV6-2/TRBV6-3,CASMTSGRSTYEQYF,TGTGCCAGCATGACTAGCGGGAGGTCGACCTACGAGCAGTACTTC
.,TRBD1,TRBJ2-7,TRBV9,CASSAQGAVRDEQYF,TGTGCCAGCAGCGCGCAGGGGGCCGTTCGGGACGAGCAGTACTTC
.,.,TRBJ1-2,TRBV14,CASSHTGRGYTF,TGTGCCAGCAGCCATACAGGTAGAGGCTACACCTTC
.,TRBD1,TRBJ1-2,TRBV30,CAWGPTGGGYGYTF,TGTGCCTGGGGGCCCACAGGGGGCGGCTATGGCTACACCTTC
.,TRBD2,TRBJ2-1,TRBV14,CASSQASGRVFYNEQFF,TGTGCCAGCAGCCAAGCTAGCGGGAGGGTCTTCTACAATGAGCAGTTCTTC
few,.,TRBJ1-2,TRBV7-9,CASSLARGGNYGYTF,TGTGCCAGCAGCTTAGCGCGTGGGGGAAACTATGGCTACACCTTC
few,.,TRBJ1-1,TRBV11-2,CASSLVFFGTSPGTEAFF,TGTGCCAGCAGCTTAGTATTCTTCGGCACCTCGCCGGGCACTGAAGCTTTCTTT
.,TRBD1,TRBJ1-2,TRBV7-2,CASSVRQGDYGYTF,TGTGCCAGCAGCGTTAGACAGGGTGACTATGGCTACACCTTC
.,TRBD1,TRBJ1-5,TRBV6-6,CASSYSGQGHQPQHF,TGTGCCAGCAGTTACTCGGGACAGGGCCATCAGCCCCAGCATTTT
few,.,TRBJ2-1,TRBV28,CASSIPGEYNEQFF,TGTGCCAGCAGTATACCGGGGGAATACAATGAGCAGTTCTTC
few,.,TRBJ1-4,TRBV28,CASRAGGATNEKLFF,TGTGCCAGCAGGGCGGGAGGAGCAACTAATGAAAAACTGTTTTTT
.,TRBD1,TRBJ2-7,TRBV9,CASSVGQGNYEQYF,TGTGCCAGCAGCGTAGGACAGGGTAACTACGAGCAGTACTTC
.,TRBD1,TRBJ1-6,TRBV10-2,CASSNGQGGTYNSPLHF,TGCGCCAGCAGCAACGGACAGGGGGGAACGTATAATTCACCCCTCCACTTT
many,TRBD1,TRBJ1-1,TRBV20-1,CSAAPELTGGITEAFF,TGCAGTGCTGCACCCGAACTGACAGGGGGCATCACTGAAGCTTTCTTT
few,.,TRBJ2-5,TRBV7-9,CASTLVSGGSETQYF,TGTGCCAGCACCCTAGTGAGCGGTGGTTCTGAGACCCAGTACTTC
.,.,TRBJ1-1,TRBV6-9,CSWRGEDTEAFF,TGTTCGTGGCGAGGGGAGGACACTGAAGCTTTCTTT
.,TRBD1,TRBJ1-4,TRBV5-4,CASSLWTGANEKLFF,TGTGCCAGCAGCTTGTGGACAGGGGCTAATGAAAAACTGTTTTTT
many,.,TRBJ2-2,TRBV12-3/TRBV12-4,CASSYGANTGELFF,TGTGCCAGCAGTTATGGTGCGAACACCGGGGAGCTGTTTTTT
.,TRBD1,TRBJ2-7,TRBV3-1,CASSQPGGRDEQYF,TGTGCCAGCAGCCAGCCAGGGGGCCGCGACGAGCAGTACTTC
few,TRBD1,TRBJ1-2,TRBV19,CASTTPGQGDYGYTF,TGTGCCAGTACTACACCGGGACAGGGGGACTATGGCTACACCTTC
.,.,TRBJ2-2,TRBV19,CASRQQGEGAGELFF,TGTGCCAGTAGGCAGCAGGGTGAGGGGGCCGGGGAGCTGTTTTTT
.,TRBD1,TRBJ1-2,TRBV3-1,CASSQAFRGVSGTDNYGYTF,TGTGCCAGCAGCCAAGCTTTTAGAGGGGTTTCCGGGACAGATAACTATGGCTACACCTTC
.,TRBD2,TRBJ2-5,TRBV5-1,CASSSGGDPRLQETQYF,TGCGCCAGCAGCTCGGGGGGGGACCCCCGGTTACAAGAGACCCAGTACTTC
many,.,TRBJ1-2,TRBV27,CATKSAGVYGYTF,TGTGCCACAAAGTCGGCAGGGGTTTATGGCTACACCTTC